This passage covers 3 T cell receptor beta chains from one sample sequenced in a study of blood T cells in healthy people across ages. A second PCR, run for about 6 to 11 cycles, used a sample-barcoded 5' primer plus a J-beta primer mix. From the 5' RACE reads, TCRdb called clonotypes with MiXCR, one entry per CDR3 protein. Among some 1.6 million distinct CDR3 sequences listed, 30% to 35% were seen once. The sequenced sample was blood. These receptors came from a woman aged 30 to 39 in good health.

This rearrangement joins TRBV6-5 to TRBJ2-7, with 14 bases lining up with TRBD2. V lost 2 bases to trimming and J lost 4 bases; unmatched junction nucleotides: 4. This CDR3 has 16 amino acids. Germline V gives CDR1 MNHEY, CDR2 SVGAGI. The CDR3 sequence: CASSYLGTSGSYEQYF. DNA of the CDR3: TGTGCCAGCAGTTACCTCGGGACTAGCGGGAGTTACGAGCAGTACTTC.

This chain links TRBV29-1 with TRBJ2-1; 9 bases line up with TRBD2. Germline CDR1 SQVTM, CDR2 ANQGSEA. J lost 5 bases, V lost 0 bases, and 5 bases had no gene match. The CDR3 runs 15 residues. The CDR3 DNA is TGCAGCGTTGAAGACGGGACTAGCAGCCACAATGAGCAGTTCTTC. This translates into CSVEDGTSSHNEQFF.

The V gene is TRBV11-2, the J gene TRBJ2-1; D not certain. The CDR3 contains 13 residues. CDR1 is SGHAT and CDR2 is FQNNGV in the germline V gene. The V gene lost 5 bases and the J gene lost 8 bases, with 13 bases spanning the gap. The CDR3 DNA reads as TGTGCCAGCAGCATGGATCGTAACTATGAGCAGTTCTTC. Protein: CASSMDRNYEQFF.